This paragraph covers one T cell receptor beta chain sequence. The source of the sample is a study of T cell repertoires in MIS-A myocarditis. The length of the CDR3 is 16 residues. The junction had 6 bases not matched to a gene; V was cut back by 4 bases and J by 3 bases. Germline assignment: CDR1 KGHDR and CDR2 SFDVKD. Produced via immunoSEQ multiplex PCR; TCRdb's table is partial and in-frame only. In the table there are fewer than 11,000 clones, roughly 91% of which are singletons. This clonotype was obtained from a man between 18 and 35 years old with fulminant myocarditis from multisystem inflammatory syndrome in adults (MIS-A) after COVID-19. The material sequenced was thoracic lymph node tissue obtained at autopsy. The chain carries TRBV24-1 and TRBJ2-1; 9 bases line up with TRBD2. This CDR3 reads CATSDSSGEYYNEQFF. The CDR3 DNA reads TGTGCCACCAGTGACTCTAGCGGGGAATACTACAATGAGCAGTTCTTC.